The 19 T cell receptor beta chains in this list originate from one sample, sequenced in a study of technical replicates of blood from a few donors. The assay was immunoSEQ multiplex PCR, and TCRdb's table has in-frame clones only and misses some. The sample records some 80,000 clones, just over 90% being singletons. Sequencing input: T cells isolated from PBMCs. The receptor source for this set is a human donor in good health.

The chain recombines TRBV4-1 with TRBJ2-1; possible D gene TRBD1, 6 bases. V lost 1 base to trimming and J lost 3 bases, with 13 bases between them. The CDR3 is 16 amino acids. CDR1 is MGHRA, CDR2 YSYEKL, per germline. The CDR3 sequence: CASSQGQETYYNEQFF. The CDR3 region has the DNA TGCGCCAGCAGCCAAGGACAGGAAACCTACTACAATGAGCAGTTCTTC.

The rearrangement joins TRBV5-5 to TRBJ2-1, with D hard to call. The CDR3 is 14 residues long. V was shortened by 6 bases and J by 8 bases, with 18 bases between the two germline ends. Germline V gives CDR1 SGHKS, CDR2 YYEKEE (reference sequence). Here the CDR3 DNA reads TGTGCCAGCACCTTAAGGAGTGCCTATGATGAGCAGTTCTTC. It is translated as CASTLRSAYDEQFF.

The J gene is TRBJ1-2, the V gene TRBV6-5, with 11 bases aligning to TRBD1. CDR1 is MNHEY and CDR2 is SVGAGI in the germline V gene. V gave up 8 bases and J gave up 8 bases; unmatched junction bases: 4. The CDR3 runs to 12 residues. The CDR3: CASSRTGGGYTF. The CDR3 DNA reads as TGTGCCAGCTCCCGGACAGGGGGCGGCTACACCTTC.

This chain connects TRBV10-1 to TRBJ2-4; maybe TRBD2 (5 bases). CDR1 WNHNN and CDR2 SYGVQD come from the germline V gene (reference sequence). This CDR3 spans 14 amino acids. Between the trimmed V and J ends, which lost 3 bases and 1 base, there was a span of 7 bases. The CDR3 sequence: CASSDGGAKNIQYF. The CDR3 region has the DNA TGCGCCAGCAGTGATGGCGGGGCCAAAAACATTCAGTACTTC.

V and J are TRBV27 and TRBJ2-2, with TRBD2 identical over 9 bases. The junction had 6 bases not matched to a gene; V was cut back by 6 bases and J by 1 base. There are 16 residues in the CDR3. Germline CDR1 reads MNHEY; CDR2 reads SMNVEV (reference sequence). Here the CDR3 DNA reads TGTGCCAGCAGAACCTTAGCGGGGGAGAACACCGGGGAGCTGTTTTTT. Translation gives CASRTLAGENTGELFF.

The chain employs TRBV6-1 and TRBJ2-5; no firm D call. The germline CDR1 and CDR2 sequences are MNHNS and SASEGT. V lost 2 bases, J lost 5 bases, and 9 bases lay in between. The CDR3 totals 13 residues. The CDR3 spells CASSEPGFETQYF. In DNA, the CDR3 is TGTGCCAGCAGTGAACCCGGTTTCGAGACCCAGTACTTC.

This sequence joins TRBV4-2 and TRBJ2-5; TRBD2 matches at 11 bases. The CDR3 loop spans 22 amino acids. The ends lost 4 bases at V and 4 bases at J; junction bases unmatched: 26. Germline values: CDR1 LGHNA, CDR2 YNFKEQ. Here the CDR3 reads CASSLNQGLAGGTWGPPETQYF. The CDR3 region has the DNA TGTGCCAGCAGCCTCAATCAAGGGCTAGCGGGAGGAACCTGGGGTCCCCCAGAGACCCAGTACTTC.

This rearrangement joins TRBV13 to TRBJ1-2, with 8 bases fitting TRBD1. With V trimmed by 7 bases and J by 4 bases, 11 bases remained unmatched. Germline V gene data show CDR1 as PRHDT and CDR2 as FYEKMQ (reference sequence). This CDR3 region has 15 residues. The CDR3 bases are TGTGCCAGCACCCAGGGGGCAGGGGGAGGCTATGGCTACACCTTC. Protein product: CASTQGAGGGYGYTF.

The chain is built from TRBV2 and TRBJ1-2; maybe TRBD1 (6 bases). CDR1 is SNHLY and CDR2 is FYNNEI in the germline V gene. Trimming stripped 6 bases from V and 7 bases from J, with 18 bases between. The CDR3 is 14 residues long. CDR3 nucleotides: TGTGCCAGCAGGGGCGAGGGGGTAAGGGGTGGCTACACCTTC. Translated: CASRGEGVRGGYTF.

This clone has a single count. DNA for the CDR3: TGTGCCAGTAGTATAGGGGGGGGATCCCCGTACTACGAGCAGTACTTC. Amino acids: CASSIGGGSPYYEQYF. The chain carries TRBV19 and TRBJ2-7; the match to TRBD2 covers 7 bases. The J segment lost 3 bases and the V segment lost 1 base, leaving 9 bases of the junction unmatched. Germline V lookup: CDR1 LNHDA, CDR2 SQIVND (reference sequence). There are 16 residues in the CDR3.

The chain employs TRBV13 and TRBJ2-1, with a tentative D call TRBD2 (6 bases). The germline gives CDR1 PRHDT, CDR2 FYEKMQ (reference sequence). V gave up 2 bases and J gave up 6 bases, with 17 bases separating them. The CDR3 runs 16 residues. The CDR3 reads CASSLITSPVVNEQFF. In DNA, the CDR3 is TGTGCCAGCAGCTTAATCACTAGCCCCGTTGTCAATGAGCAGTTCTTC.

This chain joins TRBV11-1 and TRBJ2-2; D not resolved. Trimming removed 0 bases at V and 5 bases at J, with 13 bases between. The CDR3 is 16 residues long. Germline assignment: CDR1 SGHAT and CDR2 FQDESV (reference sequence). CDR3 sequence reads: CASSLAAARSTGELFF. The CDR3 coding sequence is TGTGCCAGCAGCTTAGCAGCAGCTAGATCAACCGGGGAGCTGTTTTTT.

This clone appeared a single time. The J gene is TRBJ2-5, the V gene TRBV11-2, with D possibly matching TRBD2 (5 bases). The germline V and J ends were trimmed by 5 bases and 6 bases, with 13 bases remaining between them. The CDR3 is made up of 13 amino acids. Germline V lookup: CDR1 SGHAT, CDR2 FQNNGV. In DNA, the CDR3 is TGTGCCAGCAGCCCCCGGGCTAGCCAGACCCAGTACTTC. Amino acids: CASSPRASQTQYF.

The chain couples TRBV5-4 to TRBJ2-7; tentative D call: TRBD2 (6 bases). Germline loops: CDR1 SGHNT, CDR2 YYREEE (reference sequence). The CDR3 sequence is 17 residues long. The V and J ends lost 4 bases and 2 bases respectively, with 22 bases between them. CDR3 nucleotide sequence: TGTGCCAGCAGCCCGGTCTCTGCGGGGTTAAAAACCTACGAGCAGTACTTC. Protein: CASSPVSAGLKTYEQYF.

The rearrangement uses TRBV7-8 and TRBJ2-3; 8 bases are shared with TRBD2. This CDR3 spans 14 amino acids. Trimming cost V 1 base and J 5 bases; bases outside gene matches: 2. Germline CDR1 SGHVS, CDR2 FQNEAQ. The CDR3 nucleotides are TGTGCCAGCAGCTTAGTAGCGGGAATAGATACGCAGTATTTT. Its translation is CASSLVAGIDTQYF.

This chain connects TRBV5-1 to TRBJ2-7, with D tentatively TRBD2 (6 bases). Germline assignment: CDR1 SGHRS and CDR2 YFSETQ. The ends were cut back, 7 bases at V and 3 bases at J, with 20 bases in the middle. CDR3 length equals 15 residues. This CDR3 reads CASGLSGGRSYEQYF. DNA for the CDR3: TGCGCCAGCGGACTATCTGGGGGTCGGAGCTACGAGCAGTACTTC.

J is TRBJ2-7 and V is TRBV11-2; D might be TRBD1 (5 bases). Per the germline V gene, CDR1 is SGHAT and CDR2 is FQNNGV. There are 12 residues in the CDR3. V was shortened by 6 bases and J by 2 bases, with 8 bases between the two germline ends. The CDR3 loop is CASSPGTYEQYF. The CDR3 DNA sequence: TGTGCCAGCAGTCCAGGGACCTACGAGCAGTACTTC. Combining the CDR3 with reference TRBV11-2 and TRBJ2-7 gives the whole variable domain EAGVAQSPRYKIIEKRQSVAFWCNPISGHATLYWYQQILGQGPKLLIQFQNNGVVDDSQLPKDRFSAERLKGVDSTLKIQPAKLEDSAVYLCASSPGTYEQYFGPGTRLTVT.

The genes are TRBV9 and TRBJ1-6, with 7 bases fitting TRBD1. CDR3 length equals 15 residues. CDR1 is SGDLS, CDR2 YYNGEE, per germline. After removal of 0 bases from V and 7 bases from J, the junction contained 4 bases not matched to a gene. In DNA form, the CDR3 reads TGTGCCAGCAGCGTAGTGGAGACAGGGAATTCACCCCTCCACTTT. Translation gives CASSVVETGNSPLHF.

The chain employs TRBV19 and TRBJ2-3, with 8 positions matching TRBD2. The CDR3 is made up of 19 amino acids. Germline values: CDR1 LNHDA, CDR2 SQIVND (reference sequence). With V trimmed by 3 bases and J by 0 bases, 14 bases remained unmatched. In DNA form, the CDR3 reads TGTGCCAGTAGTATTAGTAAGTTGCCTCGCGGGGGGAGCACAGATACGCAGTATTTT. Its translation is CASSISKLPRGGSTDTQYF.